This T cell receptor (beta chain) appears in the sequencing data of a study of cytomegalovirus exposure and HLA in healthy donors. V trimming: 5 bases; J trimming: 5 bases; junction bases outside the gene matches: 4. This CDR3 contains 14 residues. CDR1 SGHTA and CDR2 FQGNSA come from the germline V gene. With 60 Vbeta and 13 Jbeta primers, the PCR was carried out. Libraries were prepared by immunoSEQ multiplex PCR; TCRdb keeps only in-frame clonotypes and omits some of them. The sample lists about 120,000 clones; about two thirds were seen once. The sequencing input was PBMCs. This chain connects TRBV7-2 to TRBJ2-5, with 11 nucleotides matching TRBD1. The receptor was isolated from a woman in her forties in good health and CMV-seropositive. CDR3 sequence: CASSRDRGFETQYF. Here the CDR3 DNA reads TGTGCCAGCAGCCGGGACAGGGGGTTTGAGACCCAGTACTTC.